Sequencing of this T cell receptor (beta chain) was carried out in a study of T cell responses to AZD1222 COVID-19 vaccine. For the study at large: Pooled together were second doses at about 4 or about 12 weeks.

In germline, CDR1 is PRHDT, CDR2 FYEKMQ (reference sequence). The V end lost 0 bases, the J end lost 2 bases, and 2 bases lay between the germline ends. The CDR3 consists of 13 residues. Measured with immunoSEQ multiplex PCR; TCRdb has only the in-frame clones, and not every one. The sample includes 150,000 or so clones, roughly nine tenths of them seen just once. Study results and caveats: Epitopes outside B.1.351 and B.1.1.7 mutated regions reportedly drew nearly half of spike TCRs. Repertoires in all cases were sampled only once the peak T cell response had passed. Donors were chiefly white British, with a greater number of females, and clonal diversity was perhaps underestimated.

The table lists this clone with a count of one. Its matching antigen is unknown. This clonotype was obtained from an adult in good health. The sequencing used peripheral blood, collected on day 0 of AZD1222 vaccination. The chain uses TRBV13 and TRBJ1-3, with D hard to call. The CDR3 nucleotides are TGTGCCAGCAGCTTAGGGACTGGAAACACCATATATTTT. It codes for CASSLGTGNTIYF.